This T cell receptor (beta chain) was recovered during a study of cytomegalovirus exposure and HLA in healthy donors. Study-level findings and limits: Associated with cytomegalovirus, according to the listing, were 150 to 200 TCR beta chains.

Trimming left V 5 bases short and J 3 bases short, with 14 bases between. CDR3 size: 14 residues. Germline CDR1 and CDR2: MNHEY and SMNVEV (reference sequence). Sequenced by immunoSEQ multiplex PCR; TCRdb stores in-frame clones only, minus some. The sample includes roughly 260,000 clones, 85% to 90% of them seen just once. Turning to this clone: Its antigen is currently unknown.

Source material: PBMCs. The V gene is TRBV27, the J gene TRBJ2-7; D ambiguous. This TCR derives from a man younger than 35 in good health and CMV-seronegative. CDR3 protein: CASSLATPLYEQYF. CDR3 DNA sequence: TGTGCCAGCAGTCTCGCTACCCCACTCTACGAGCAGTACTTC.